The clone carrying this TCR beta chain was detected many times. These data belong to a study of T-cell memory formation after mild COVID-19. TCRdb re-analysed the 5' RACE reads in MiXCR, keeping a single row per CDR3 protein. The sample holds tens of thousands of distinct CDR3 sequences; 16% are singletons and the top ten take 30% to 35%. CDR1 MGHDK and CDR2 SYGVNS come from the germline V gene. This CDR3 is built from 14 residues. Trimming removed 5 bases from V and 3 bases from J; junction bases left unmatched: 4. The chain recombines TRBV25-1 with TRBJ2-1; 7 bases are a match to TRBD2. This sequence was found in an adult woman who had mild COVID-19 (a few samples of this study predate the infection). Cell type and time point are not known. Sequencing was performed on PBMCs or a T cell subset sorted from them (not recorded which). Here the CDR3 reads CASSLAAVYNEQFF. The CDR3 DNA reads TGTGCCAGCAGTCTAGCGGCCGTCTACAATGAGCAGTTCTTC.